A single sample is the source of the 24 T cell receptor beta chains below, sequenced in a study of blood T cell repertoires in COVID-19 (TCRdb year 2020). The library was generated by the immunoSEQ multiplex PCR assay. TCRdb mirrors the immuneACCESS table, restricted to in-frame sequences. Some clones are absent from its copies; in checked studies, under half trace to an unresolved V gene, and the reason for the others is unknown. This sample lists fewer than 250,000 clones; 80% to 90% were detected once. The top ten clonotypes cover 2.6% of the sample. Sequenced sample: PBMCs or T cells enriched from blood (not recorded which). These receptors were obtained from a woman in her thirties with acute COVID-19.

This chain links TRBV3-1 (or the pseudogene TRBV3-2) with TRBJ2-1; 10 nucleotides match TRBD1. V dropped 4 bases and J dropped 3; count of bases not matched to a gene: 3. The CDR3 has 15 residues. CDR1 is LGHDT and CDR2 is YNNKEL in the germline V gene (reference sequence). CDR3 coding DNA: TGTGCCAGCAGCCCCCGGACAGGGGGCTACAATGAGCAGTTCTTC. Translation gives CASSPRTGGYNEQFF.

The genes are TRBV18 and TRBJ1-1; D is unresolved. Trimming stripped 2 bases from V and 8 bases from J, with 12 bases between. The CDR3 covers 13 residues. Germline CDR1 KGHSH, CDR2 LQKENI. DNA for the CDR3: TGTGCCAGCTCACCAGATCGCCAAGCGGAAGCTTTCTTT. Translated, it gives CASSPDRQAEAFF.

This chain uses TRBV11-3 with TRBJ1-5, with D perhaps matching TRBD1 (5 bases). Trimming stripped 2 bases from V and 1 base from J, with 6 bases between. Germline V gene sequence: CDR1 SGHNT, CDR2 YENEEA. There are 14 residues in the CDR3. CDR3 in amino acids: CASSLQGSNQPQHF. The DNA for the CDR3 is TGTGCCAGCAGCTTACAGGGAAGCAATCAGCCCCAGCATTTT.

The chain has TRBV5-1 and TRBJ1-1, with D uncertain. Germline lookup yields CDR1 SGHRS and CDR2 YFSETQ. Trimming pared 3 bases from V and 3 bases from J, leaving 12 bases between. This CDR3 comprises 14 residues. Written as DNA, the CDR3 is TGCGCCAGCAGCTACCGGGATACCTACACTGAAGCTTTCTTT. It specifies CASSYRDTYTEAFF. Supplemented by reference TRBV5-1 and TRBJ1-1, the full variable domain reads KAGVTQTPRYLIKTRGQQVTLSCSPISGHRSVSWYQQTPGQGLQFLFEYFSETQRNKGNFPGRFSGRQFSNSRSEMNVSTLELGDSALYLCASSYRDTYTEAFFGQGTRLTVV.

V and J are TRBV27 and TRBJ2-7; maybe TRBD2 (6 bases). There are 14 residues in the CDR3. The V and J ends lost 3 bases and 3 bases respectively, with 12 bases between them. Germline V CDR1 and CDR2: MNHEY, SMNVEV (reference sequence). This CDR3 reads CASSFVAEGYEQYF. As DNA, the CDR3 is TGTGCCAGCAGTTTCGTTGCGGAGGGCTACGAGCAGTACTTC.

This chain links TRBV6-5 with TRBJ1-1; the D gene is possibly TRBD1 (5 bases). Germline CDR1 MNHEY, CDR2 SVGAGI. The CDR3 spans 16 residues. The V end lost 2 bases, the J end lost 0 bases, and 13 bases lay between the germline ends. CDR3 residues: CASSYRRGEMNTEAFF. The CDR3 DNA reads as TGTGCCAGCAGTTACCGGCGGGGGGAGATGAACACTGAAGCTTTCTTT.

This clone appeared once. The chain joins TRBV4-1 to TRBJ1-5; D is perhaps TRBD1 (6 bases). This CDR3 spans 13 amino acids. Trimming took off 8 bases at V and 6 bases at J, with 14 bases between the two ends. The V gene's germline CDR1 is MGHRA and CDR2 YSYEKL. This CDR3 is CASGRGGSQPQHF. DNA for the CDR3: TGCGCCAGCGGGAGGGGGGGCAGTCAGCCCCAGCATTTT.

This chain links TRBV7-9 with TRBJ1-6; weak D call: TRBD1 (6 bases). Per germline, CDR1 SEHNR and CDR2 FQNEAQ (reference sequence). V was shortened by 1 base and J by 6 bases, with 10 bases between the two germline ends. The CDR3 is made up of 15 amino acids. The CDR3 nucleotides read TGTGCCAGCAGCTTAGAACCAGGGGTTAATTCACCCCTCCACTTT. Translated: CASSLEPGVNSPLHF.

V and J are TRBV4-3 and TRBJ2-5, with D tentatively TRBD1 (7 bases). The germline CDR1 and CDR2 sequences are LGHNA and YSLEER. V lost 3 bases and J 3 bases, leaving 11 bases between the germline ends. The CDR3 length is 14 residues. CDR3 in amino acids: CASSHRGEEETQYF. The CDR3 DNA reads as TGCGCCAGCAGCCACAGGGGGGAAGAAGAGACCCAGTACTTC.

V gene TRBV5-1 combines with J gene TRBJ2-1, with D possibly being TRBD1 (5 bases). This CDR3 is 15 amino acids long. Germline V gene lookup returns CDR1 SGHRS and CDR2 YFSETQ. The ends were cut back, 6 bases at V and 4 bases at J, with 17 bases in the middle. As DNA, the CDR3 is TGCGCCAGCACCAAAGGGCCAGGGATATACAATGAGCAGTTCTTC. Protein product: CASTKGPGIYNEQFF. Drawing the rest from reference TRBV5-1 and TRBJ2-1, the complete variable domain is KAGVTQTPRYLIKTRGQQVTLSCSPISGHRSVSWYQQTPGQGLQFLFEYFSETQRNKGNFPGRFSGRQFSNSRSEMNVSTLELGDSALYLCASTKGPGIYNEQFFGPGTRLTVL.

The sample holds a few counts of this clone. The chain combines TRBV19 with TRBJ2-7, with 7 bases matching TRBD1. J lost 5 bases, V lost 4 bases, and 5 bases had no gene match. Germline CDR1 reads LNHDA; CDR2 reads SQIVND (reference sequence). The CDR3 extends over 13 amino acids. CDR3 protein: CASSRNRGDEQYF. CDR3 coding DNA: TGTGCCAGTAGTAGGAACAGGGGCGACGAGCAGTACTTC.

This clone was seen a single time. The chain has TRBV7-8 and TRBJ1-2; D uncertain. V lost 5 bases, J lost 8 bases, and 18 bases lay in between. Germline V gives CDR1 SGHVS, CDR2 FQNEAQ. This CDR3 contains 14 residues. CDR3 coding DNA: TGTGCCAGCAGCGAAATCGGCGGGGTGGGCGGCTACACCTTC. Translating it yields CASSEIGGVGGYTF.

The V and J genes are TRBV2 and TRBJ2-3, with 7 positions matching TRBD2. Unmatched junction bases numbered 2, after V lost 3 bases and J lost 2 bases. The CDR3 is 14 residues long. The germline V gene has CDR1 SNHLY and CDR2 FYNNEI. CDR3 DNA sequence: TGTGCCAGCAGTGAGGGACTACCCACAGATACGCAGTATTTT. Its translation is CASSEGLPTDTQYF.

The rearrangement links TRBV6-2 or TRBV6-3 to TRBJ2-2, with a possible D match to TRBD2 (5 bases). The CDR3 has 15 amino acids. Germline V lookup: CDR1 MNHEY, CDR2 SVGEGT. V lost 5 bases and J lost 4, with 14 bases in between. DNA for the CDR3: TGTGCCAGCAGTATCAGACCGGGGTTCACCGGGGAGCTGTTTTTT. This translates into CASSIRPGFTGELFF.

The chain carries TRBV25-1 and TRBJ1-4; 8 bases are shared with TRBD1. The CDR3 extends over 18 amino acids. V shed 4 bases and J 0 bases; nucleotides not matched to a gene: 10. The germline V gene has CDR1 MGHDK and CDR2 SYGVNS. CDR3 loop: CASSAFNRGAATNEKLFF. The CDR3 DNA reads TGTGCCAGCAGTGCCTTCAACAGGGGGGCTGCAACTAATGAAAAACTGTTTTTT.

CDR3 in DNA: TGTGCCAGCAGCTTAGCCCCGGGGGAAAAACTGTTTTTT. It codes for CASSLAPGEKLFF. The J gene is TRBJ1-4, the V gene TRBV11-3, with D uncertain. CDR1 is SGHNT, CDR2 YENEEA, per germline. The V end lost 1 base, the J end lost 8 bases, and 8 bases lay between the germline ends. CDR3 length equals 13 residues.

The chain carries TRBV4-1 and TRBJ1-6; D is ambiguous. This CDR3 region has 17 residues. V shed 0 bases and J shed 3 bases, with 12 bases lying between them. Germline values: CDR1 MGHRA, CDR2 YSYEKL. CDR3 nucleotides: TGCGCCAGCAGCCAAGATCTTAGTCCCGTCTATAATTCACCCCTCCACTTT. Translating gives CASSQDLSPVYNSPLHF.

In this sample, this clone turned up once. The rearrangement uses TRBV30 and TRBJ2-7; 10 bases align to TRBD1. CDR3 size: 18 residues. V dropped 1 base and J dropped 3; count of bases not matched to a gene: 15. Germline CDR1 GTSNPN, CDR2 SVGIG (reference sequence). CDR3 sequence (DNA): TGTGCCTGGAGTGCCCCGGGACAGGGGAGTGGATCCCTCTACGAGCAGTACTTC. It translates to CAWSAPGQGSGSLYEQYF.

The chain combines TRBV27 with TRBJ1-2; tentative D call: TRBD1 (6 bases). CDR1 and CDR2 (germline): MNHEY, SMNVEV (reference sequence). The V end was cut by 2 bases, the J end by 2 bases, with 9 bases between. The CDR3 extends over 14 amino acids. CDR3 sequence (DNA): TGTGCCAGCAGTTTAAGGGGGTTCAACTATGGCTACACCTTC. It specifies CASSLRGFNYGYTF.

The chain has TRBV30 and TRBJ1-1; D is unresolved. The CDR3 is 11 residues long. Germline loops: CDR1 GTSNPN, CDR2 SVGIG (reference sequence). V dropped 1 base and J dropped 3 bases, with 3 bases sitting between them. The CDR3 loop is CAWSAYTEAFF. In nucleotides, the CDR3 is TGTGCCTGGAGTGCTTACACTGAAGCTTTCTTT.

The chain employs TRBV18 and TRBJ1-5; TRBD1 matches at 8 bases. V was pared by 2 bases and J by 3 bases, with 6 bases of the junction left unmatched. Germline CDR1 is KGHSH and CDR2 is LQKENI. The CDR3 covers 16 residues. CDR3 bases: TGTGCCAGCTCACCAGAGACAGGGGATAACAATCAGCCCCAGCATTTT. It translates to CASSPETGDNNQPQHF.

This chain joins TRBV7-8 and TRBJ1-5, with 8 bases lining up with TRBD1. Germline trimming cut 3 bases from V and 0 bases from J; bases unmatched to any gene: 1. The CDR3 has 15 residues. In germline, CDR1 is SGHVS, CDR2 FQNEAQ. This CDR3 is CASSFTGGSNQPQHF. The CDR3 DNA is TGTGCCAGCAGCTTTACAGGGGGTAGCAATCAGCCCCAGCATTTT.

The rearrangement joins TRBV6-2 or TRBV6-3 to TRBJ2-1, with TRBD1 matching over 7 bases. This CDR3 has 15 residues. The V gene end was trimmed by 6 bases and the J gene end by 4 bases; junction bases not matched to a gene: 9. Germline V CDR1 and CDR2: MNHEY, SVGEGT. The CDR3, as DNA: TGTGCCAGCAGCCCCCCCAGGGGGAGTTACAATGAGCAGTTCTTC. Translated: CASSPPRGSYNEQFF.

CDR3 sequence (DNA): TGCAGCGCGGCAGGGGTGACTAGCGGGGGGGCCCCCTACAATGAGCAGTTCTTC. It translates to CSAAGVTSGGAPYNEQFF. The rearrangement links TRBV29-1 to TRBJ2-1; 14 bases are a match to TRBD2. After removal of 7 bases from V and 2 bases from J, the junction contained 13 bases not matched to a gene. This CDR3 spans 18 amino acids. CDR1 and CDR2 (germline): SQVTM, ANQGSEA.